A selection of T cell receptor beta chains follows, all from one sample in a study of yellow fever vaccine responses in identical twins. In TCRdb, the RT-PCR reads were re-called with MiXCR into one record per CDR3 protein. The table lists a few thousand distinct CDR3 sequences, about 88% of them singletons. The sample consisted of T cells from blood (PBMCs), unsorted or a sorted subset (not recorded which), taken before or after yellow fever vaccination (not recorded which). These receptors were obtained from a woman under 30 who received the yellow fever vaccine. Each CDR3 is given with its conserved first and last residue. Each record gives: D gene, clone size, V gene, CDR3 protein. The D gene is left open where the match is weak. Clone size is given for some rows only: seen once, a few or many times, or a class if the clone is expanded.

>TRBD2|.|TRBV11-2
CASSERGLAPYEQYF
>TRBD1|.|TRBV20-1
CSARDPRQGAKEQFF
>.|.|TRBV29-1
CSGYTTGYEQYF
>TRBD1|.|TRBV12-3/TRBV12-4
CASTRTGEANQPQHF
>.|.|TRBV24-1
CATSDYPGTGELFF
>.|.|TRBV18
CASSPKTTSYTQYF
>.|.|TRBV29-1
CSVSRGNTEAFF
>.|.|TRBV13
CASSTRGSYEQYF
>.|.|TRBV6-2/TRBV6-3
CASSYRVVNEQFF
>.|.|TRBV11-1
CASSSDGYEQYF
>.|.|TRBV15
CATSRADTNSYEQYF
>.|.|TRBV10-3
CAISGAEGEVHEQYF
>.|.|TRBV28
CASRGVYGGSYEQYF
>TRBD1|few|TRBV20-1
CSASDRGLYNEQFF
>.|.|TRBV20-1
CSATGESGFGIQYF
>TRBD1|.|TRBV6-1
CASSVGTAYGYTF
>.|.|TRBV5-4
CASSLGGVSYNEQFF
>.|.|TRBV6-2/TRBV6-3
CASRKGTPNTEAFF
>TRBD1|.|TRBV20-1
CSASSRDRADNEQFF
>TRBD1|.|TRBV18
CASSPIGTAEETQYF
>.|.|TRBV5-4
CASSFVPYNEQFF
>TRBD2|.|TRBV11-1
CASSSTGLVDNEQFF
>.|.|TRBV7-2
CASSLMSRGNIQYF
>.|.|TRBV29-1
CSVCMSYEQYF
>TRBD1|.|TRBV29-1
CSVDPTGQGGPNTEAFF
>.|once|TRBV29-1
CSVEDQGLRGTDEQYF
>.|.|TRBV20-1
CSATSTSGNEQFF
>.|.|TRBV3-1
CASSLGLENTQYF
>.|.|TRBV3-1
CASSLLDRANYGYTF
>TRBD2|.|TRBV5-1
CASHLGSGGQETQYF
>TRBD1|.|TRBV11-2
CASSFGTGDEQYF
>.|few|TRBV14
CASSQVVRSLSNQPQHF
>.|once|TRBV28
CASSTVRGYNEQFF
>TRBD1|once|TRBV29-1
CSYWTGSTDTQYF
>.|.|TRBV4-3
CASRNGEVQYF